These 22 T cell receptor beta chains came from one sample sequenced in a study of control samples from healthy donors and cancer patients. This table comes from immunoSEQ multiplex PCR, and its TCRdb copy is limited to in-frame clones, with some not included. Of roughly 100,000 clones listed, roughly 89% are singletons. The specimen sequenced was blood. All receptors derive from a man aged 25 to 40 in good health.

The rearrangement uses TRBV19 and TRBJ1-2, with D unclear. The CDR3 is made up of 14 amino acids. From germline, CDR1 is LNHDA and CDR2 SQIVND (reference sequence). Trimming shortened V by 1 base and J by 6 bases, and 12 bases separated the two germline ends. DNA for the CDR3: TGTGCCAGTAGTATAGGTCGGGTAGGGCATGGCTACACCTTC. Encoded protein: CASSIGRVGHGYTF.

The chain is built from TRBV11-3 and TRBJ2-1; D might be TRBD1 (5 bases). V lost 5 bases and J lost 0, with 8 bases in between. This CDR3 is built from 14 residues. From germline, CDR1 is SGHNT and CDR2 YENEEA. DNA for the CDR3: TGTGCCAGCAGCCCAGGGTCCTCCTACAATGAGCAGTTCTTC. This translates into CASSPGSSYNEQFF.

This chain links TRBV6-5 with TRBJ2-7; 7 bases are shared with TRBD1. The CDR3 length is 12 residues. Losses at the gene ends were 8 bases for V and 5 bases for J; bases not matched to a gene: 6. CDR1 is MNHEY and CDR2 is SVGAGI in the germline V gene. CDR3 in amino acids: CASPSQGDEQYF. The CDR3 DNA reads TGTGCCAGCCCTTCCCAGGGGGACGAGCAGTACTTC.

The chain joins TRBV3-1 (or the pseudogene TRBV3-2) to TRBJ2-7; perhaps TRBD2 as D (6 bases). With 1 base removed from V and 6 bases from J, the gap between germline ends came to 16 bases. The CDR3 extends over 15 amino acids. In germline, CDR1 is LGHDT, CDR2 YNNKEL (reference sequence). The DNA for the CDR3 is TGTGCCAGCAGCCAAGGAGTAGCGGTGGGGAGCGAGCAGTACTTC. Its translation is CASSQGVAVGSEQYF.

The chain has TRBV5-6 and TRBJ1-2; 8 bases map to TRBD1. With 0 bases clipped from V and 1 base from J, the junction kept 8 bases outside the gene matches. Germline V gives CDR1 SGHDT, CDR2 YYEEEE. The length of the CDR3 is 17 residues. This CDR3 reads CASSLAGRGLINYGYTF. CDR3 nucleotides: TGTGCCAGCAGCTTGGCCGGCAGGGGGCTGATTAACTATGGCTACACCTTC.

This clone was seen a single time. The chain carries TRBV13 and TRBJ2-3; a weak D match, TRBD1 (6 bases). Germline V gene sequence: CDR1 PRHDT, CDR2 FYEKMQ (reference sequence). V lost 5 bases and J 0 bases, leaving 12 bases between the germline ends. The CDR3 is 15 residues long. The CDR3 DNA reads as TGTGCCAGCAGCCAGGGGTCTACTAGCACAGATACGCAGTATTTT. It encodes CASSQGSTSTDTQYF.

This rearrangement joins TRBV16 to TRBJ2-7, with D possibly TRBD1 on 5 matching bases. Germline CDR1 is KGHSY and CDR2 is FQNENV. Trimming took off 5 bases at V and 4 bases at J, with 9 bases between the two ends. CDR3 length equals 12 residues. Here the CDR3 reads CASSGQRYEQYF. In DNA form, the CDR3 reads TGTGCCAGCAGCGGACAAAGGTACGAGCAGTACTTC. The complete variable domain, with remaining parts taken from reference TRBV16 and TRBJ2-7, reads GEEVAQTPKHLVRGEGQKAKLYCAPIKGHSYVFWYQQVLKNEFKFLISFQNENVFDETGMPKERFSAKCLPNSPCSLEIQATKLEDSAVYFCASSGQRYEQYFGPGTRLTVT.

The rearrangement joins TRBV10-3 to TRBJ2-5; weak D call: TRBD1 (5 bases). This CDR3 is built from 13 residues. V dropped 4 bases and J dropped 5 bases, with 11 bases sitting between them. CDR1 is ENHRY and CDR2 is SYGVKD in the germline V gene. The CDR3 DNA reads TGTGCCATCAGTGGGGGCAGTGGGGAGACCCAGTACTTC. This gives the protein CAISGGSGETQYF.

The rearrangement uses TRBV7-6 and TRBJ1-1; 8 bases align to TRBD1. Germline V gene lookup returns CDR1 SGHVS and CDR2 FNYEAQ. The CDR3 runs to 15 residues. The J segment lost 8 bases and the V segment lost 1 base, leaving 9 bases of the junction unmatched. The CDR3 loop is CASSLGTGGAGEAFF. The CDR3 nucleotides read TGTGCCAGCAGCTTAGGCACAGGGGGTGCGGGCGAAGCTTTCTTT.

The chain joins TRBV5-8 to TRBJ2-5, with D unclear. This CDR3 has 13 residues. Germline CDR1 is SGHTS and CDR2 is YDEGEE. V shed 1 base and J shed 3 bases, with 7 bases lying between them. In nucleotides, the CDR3 is TGTGCCAGCAGCTTGTGGCAAAAAGAGACCCAGTACTTC. The encoded protein is CASSLWQKETQYF.

This chain connects TRBV29-1 to TRBJ2-5; TRBD1 matches 9 bases. The CDR3 totals 13 residues. J gave up 4 bases and V 8 bases, and 8 bases lay outside the gene matches. Germline CDR1 SQVTM, CDR2 ANQGSEA. The CDR3 protein is CSSLMGQGETQYF. The CDR3 DNA follows: TGCAGCTCTTTGATGGGACAGGGAGAGACCCAGTACTTC. The full variable domain, completed using reference TRBV29-1 and TRBJ2-5, is SAVISQKPSRDICQRGTSLTIQCQVDSQVTMMFWYRQQPGQSLTLIATANQGSEATYESGFVIDKFPISRPNLTFSTLTVSNMSPEDSSIYLCSSLMGQGETQYFGPGTRLLVL.

This chain joins TRBV6-6 and TRBJ2-7, with D perhaps given as TRBD1 or TRBD2 (5 bases each). The germline V gene has CDR1 MNHNY and CDR2 SVGAGI (reference sequence). This CDR3 region has 13 residues. Between the trimmed V and J ends, which lost 8 bases and 3 bases, there was a span of 14 bases. CDR3 nucleotide sequence: TGTGCCAGCGCCCAAGAGGGGCTCTACGAGCAGTACTTC. Translating gives CASAQEGLYEQYF.

This chain uses TRBV6-5 with TRBJ1-1, with 8 nucleotides matching TRBD1. The CDR3 loop spans 15 amino acids. Germline V lookup: CDR1 MNHEY, CDR2 SVGAGI. V gave up 5 bases and J gave up 0 bases; unmatched junction bases: 5. This CDR3 reads CASSRDRGLNTEAFF. The CDR3 DNA follows: TGTGCCAGCAGTCGCGACAGGGGCCTGAACACTGAAGCTTTCTTT.

To note about this clone: Other DNA sequences in the sample encode the same CDR3. This chain connects TRBV15 to TRBJ2-3; 13 positions match TRBD2. Germline-derived CDR1 and CDR2 are LNHNV and YYDKDF (reference sequence). V gave up 6 bases and J gave up 6 bases; unmatched junction bases: 9. This CDR3 contains 16 residues. DNA of the CDR3: TGTGCCACCAGAGGACTAGCGGGGGCCTCTTTGGATACGCAGTATTTT. It codes for CATRGLAGASLDTQYF.

The V and J genes are TRBV30 and TRBJ2-2, with D possibly matching TRBD2 (7 bases). The CDR3 contains 17 residues. Germline V gene sequence: CDR1 GTSNPN, CDR2 SVGIG (reference sequence). V shed 0 bases and J shed 4 bases, with 18 bases lying between them. The CDR3 bases are TGTGCCTGGAGTGTCCCCGGGGGGCGAGCGGGCACCGGGGAGCTGTTTTTT. The encoded protein is CAWSVPGGRAGTGELFF.

The CDR3 reads CASSLWEAGGETQYF. The CDR3 nucleotides read TGCGCCAGCAGCCTTTGGGAGGCAGGGGGAGAGACCCAGTACTTC. The chain is built from TRBV4-1 and TRBJ2-5, with TRBD1 as a possible D gene (7 bases). In germline, CDR1 is MGHRA, CDR2 YSYEKL. The CDR3 is 15 amino acids. With 4 bases removed from V and 4 bases from J, the gap between germline ends came to 16 bases.

The chain recombines TRBV5-4 with TRBJ2-2; D remains unclear. Trimming removed 2 bases at V and 2 bases at J, with 7 bases between. Germline assignment: CDR1 SGHNT and CDR2 YYREEE (reference sequence). The CDR3 runs 14 residues. This CDR3 reads CASSFGFNTGELFF. For the CDR3, the DNA is TGTGCCAGCAGCTTCGGTTTCAACACCGGGGAGCTGTTTTTT.

The chain is built from TRBV6-6 and TRBJ2-1; TRBD2 aligns across 10 bases. The CDR3 loop spans 14 amino acids. Germline CDR1 and CDR2: MNHNY and SVGAGI (reference sequence). V was pared by 7 bases and J by 6 bases, with 6 bases of the junction left unmatched. CDR3 DNA: TGTGCCAGCAACGGAGCGGGGGGGCTCAATGAGCAGTTCTTC. It codes for CASNGAGGLNEQFF.

This clone appeared a few times. The chain carries TRBV29-1 and TRBJ1-4; D is unresolved. The V end lost 6 bases, the J end lost 4 bases, and 9 bases lay between the germline ends. Germline V gene lookup returns CDR1 SQVTM and CDR2 ANQGSEA. The CDR3 extends over 12 amino acids. CDR3 nucleotide sequence: TGCAGCGTCAGAGGGCTTAATGAAAAACTGTTTTTT. Protein product: CSVRGLNEKLFF.

The chain joins TRBV6-5 to TRBJ2-3; 10 nucleotides line up with TRBD1. Losses at the gene ends were 6 bases for V and 6 bases for J; bases not matched to a gene: 9. The CDR3 length is 15 residues. Germline V lookup: CDR1 MNHEY, CDR2 SVGAGI. CDR3 loop: CASRRDRGSMDTQYF. In DNA form, the CDR3 reads TGTGCCAGCAGGAGGGACAGGGGATCCATGGATACGCAGTATTTT.

This rearrangement joins TRBV28 to TRBJ1-4; 8 bases map to TRBD1. Germline CDR1 MDHEN, CDR2 SYDVKM. The V gene end was trimmed by 4 bases and the J gene end by 0 bases; junction bases not matched to a gene: 7. The CDR3 totals 17 residues. CDR3 amino acids: CASSSLGQGATNEKLFF. The DNA for the CDR3 is TGTGCCAGCAGTTCCCTAGGACAGGGAGCAACTAATGAAAAACTGTTTTTT.

This clone showed up just a few times. V is TRBV7-9 and J is TRBJ2-7; tentatively, D is TRBD1 or TRBD2 (5 bases each). Between the trimmed V and J ends, which lost 8 bases and 5 bases, there was a span of 22 bases. Per the germline V gene, CDR1 is SEHNR and CDR2 is FQNEAQ (reference sequence). The CDR3 is 15 amino acids. CDR3 protein: CASGDRGRVGDEQYF. The CDR3 DNA follows: TGTGCCAGCGGAGATCGGGGCCGGGTTGGTGACGAGCAGTACTTC.